The present TCR beta chain was sequenced within a study of cytomegalovirus exposure and HLA in healthy donors listed by TCRdb under 2017. General notes on the study: An earlier analysis of 550 to 700 of the donors reported more than 250 Gb of sequence data and around 110 million unique TCR beta sequences from 150 million to 200 million T cells. An early release covering roughly 580 HLA-typed donors comprised about 320 gigabases of sequencing data and roughly 85 million unique TCR sequences. The genetic ancestry cluster associated with self-reported Caucasian donors included about 81% of the roughly 360 genotyped donors. The study aimed to test whether cataloging public T cell receptors could reveal signatures of past pathogen exposure. The study used immunosequencing to profile the T cell repertoires of approximately 640 subjects and linked those repertoires to cytomegalovirus serostatus. Besides the first cohort of about 730 subjects, a separate validation cohort made up of over a hundred different subjects was used. To predict cytomegalovirus infection status, the study combined high-throughput TCR immunosequencing, statistical association of individual TCRs with disease status, and machine learning. A later analysis re-examined previously published TCR beta repertoires from several hundred donors and added high-resolution HLA genotyping to investigate patterns of TCR occurrence. In the later analysis, no new phenotypic data were used to find candidate immune exposures; instead, reliance was placed on TCR beta sequences and their occurrence across donors. To decide whether each TCR beta V gene segment behaved as functional or pseudogenic, an earlier analysis of some 600 of the donors relied on high-throughput TCR beta sequencing. Donor age, sex, ethnicity and CMV serostatus were compiled alongside the repertoire data. A later genetic analysis took genome-wide SNP genotypes for about three fifths of the roughly 700 donors and used that subset as a discovery cohort. All discovery cohort repertoires had been generated on a single sequencing platform. HLA typing covered class I and class II loci at four-digit resolution. Typing coverage varied by locus: roughly 620-630 donors for A, B, C, DRB1 and DQB1; roughly 520 for DQA1; about 590 for DPA1; 450 to 480 for DPB1. Roughly five DR-DQ haplotypes were treated as single units for association and clustering because of strong linkage in the cohort. On average, 235,054 unique TCR beta nucleotide sequences were sequenced per donor among about 400 genotyped donors of the cohort, with roughly 20% of those sequences being non-productive.

V is pared back by 4 bases and J by 8 bases, with 9 bases lying between the germline termini. The germline V gene (reference sequence) provides CDR1 SEHNR and CDR2 FQNEAQ. From the cysteine through the phenylalanine, the CDR3 covers 12 amino acids. The sequence is cut down to CDR3 DNA, 36 bases in frame from base 1. For this clone: Its antigen specificity is not known. Per-base quality was not reported, and no clone a single base away is much larger than it.

The cohort was made up of 650 to 700 healthy bone marrow donors. Cohort members were all nominally healthy when sampled, although unrecorded immune exposures were likely present. The donor tested CMV seronegative and was one of the 352 seronegative cohort members. Every donor gave a peripheral blood sample, and the peripheral blood mononuclear cells from that sample were used for TCR beta sequencing. The Qiagen DNeasy Blood Extraction Kit was used to extract genomic DNA from the blood cell samples. Overall study results and their limits: According to the authors, the approach could potentially be generalized to other disease states and immunological phenotypes. A later analysis reported that several top co-occurrence clusters appeared linked to parvovirus B19, influenza, CMV and Epstein-Barr virus. In this cohort, only TCR beta chains were sequenced, and detectable features were limited by the absence of alpha or paired-chain data. Three of the identified cytomegalovirus-associated TCR beta chains were confirmed in vitro to be specific for cytomegalovirus antigens. The classifier was reported to diagnose cytomegalovirus status with high specificity and sensitivity in both the original cohort and the validation cohort. Compared with equally common non-associated chains, HLA-associated TCR beta chains in a later analysis were more clonally expanded and had lower generation probabilities. Because counts were too low, around 17 rarely observed V segments, including chromosome 9 orphons, were left out of the earlier analysis of a few hundred of the donors. A further reported finding was that TCR beta sequences accurately predicted the HLA-A and HLA-B alleles for most subjects in the first cohort. The study listed 164 TCR beta chains as associated with cytomegalovirus. Immune exposure information for the cohort was limited to CMV serostatus. A later analysis associated about 17,000 TCR beta sequences with specific HLA alleles at a false discovery rate of 0.05. A later analysis found that TCR association rates varied across HLA loci, with DRB1 alleles showing the most associated TCRs and HLA-C alleles the fewest. A group of highly shared sequence variants was considered likely to be a technical artifact of the sequencing pipeline. Presence/absence analyses assumed roughly uniform sequencing depth across donors, an assumption that may not hold. According to a later genetic analysis, donors in an Asian-associated ancestry cluster had fewer N-insertions in productive TCRs than the approximately 650-donor mean. While some public TCRs were present in many individuals, most TCR sequences turned up only very rarely across donors. Broadly in line with IMGT annotations, most TCR beta V segments showed up in productive rearrangements about 90% or about 30% of the time in an earlier analysis of several hundred of the donors. In a later genetic analysis, a missense DCLRE1C variant was associated with V-gene and J-gene trimming of TCR beta chains, and the association was replicated in an independent cohort. Most CMV-associated TCR beta chains appeared to be HLA-restricted in a later analysis, and the HLA associations seemed to be driven largely by CMV exposure. Assigning TCR associations to individual alleles was difficult when HLA alleles, especially DR and DQ, strongly co-occurred. Some IMGT-functional V segments, including TRBV6-2 and TRBV6-3, could not be distinguished by the 87-base-pair reads and were therefore excluded. Linkage disequilibrium might explain the correlated functional status among segregating V segments, but an unknown experimental factor could not be excluded. Because HLA typing was unavailable for some donors at each locus, only the typed subset was used in association tests.

Libraries were constructed by the immunoSEQ multiplex PCR assay. For the multiplex PCR, a mixture combining 60 forward primers for TCR Vbeta segments and 13 reverse primers for TCR Jbeta segments was used. A multiplex PCR assay on genomic DNA amplified the CDR3 region of rearranged TCR beta genes. On the Illumina HiSeq System, the amplified TCR beta libraries were sequenced as 87-base-pair reads. The original methods were these. In a later analysis, 70 million to 95 million unique TCR beta chains were counted across the roughly 610 repertoires, and roughly 9.9 million of these chains were shared by at least two donors. Raw reads were error-corrected and collapsed into unique sequences with a nearest-neighbor algorithm that merged closely related sequences to remove PCR and sequencing errors. To assign V, D and J gene segments, CDR3 sequences were aligned to IMGT reference sequences. For a sequence to be retained, a match of at least six nucleotides to both a V gene segment and a J gene segment was required. A rearrangement was called productive if the CDR3 had no stop codons and remained in frame with V and J, and every other rearrangement was called non-productive. Following IMGT convention, CDR3 was defined as the stretch from the second conserved V-encoded cysteine to the conserved J-encoded phenylalanine. The earlier analysis of about 570 of the donors excluded any sequence lacking an unambiguous match to a single V gene segment. In an earlier analysis of 587 of the donors, a V segment was called functional when productive rearrangements were above 56.7%, and segregating when the standard deviation between donors exceeded 5%. A statistical classification framework was built for diagnosing cytomegalovirus status from the catalog of TCR beta chain sequences. A later analysis assigned V and J genes by comparing TCR nucleotide sequences with IMGT/GENE-DB human TR gene sequences. Using the TCRdist pipeline, a later analysis assigned CDR3 sequences along with most-parsimonious VDJ recombination scenarios. In a later analysis, each TCR beta chain was defined by its CDR3 amino acid sequence together with its V-gene family, and reads without a unique V-gene family were excluded. A later analysis removed 592 highly shared, low-generation-probability nucleotide sequences to deal with suspected cross-contamination and a sequencing artifact. In a later analysis, a clonal expansion index for each public chain was calculated from normalized within-repertoire ranks of inferred template counts. A later analysis computed generation probabilities with a VDJ recombination model fitted to out-of-frame rearrangements, and checked the results against IGoR. In a later analysis, TCR-TCR, TCR-HLA and TCR-CMV co-occurrence was scored with hypergeometric tests, and a repertoire-size bias correction was applied to TCR pairs. A later analysis estimated false discovery rates by permuting HLA or CMV assignments 20 times. In a later analysis, co-occurring TCRs were grouped with DBSCAN, and TCRdist sequence similarity was added when clustering was performed within HLA-allele-positive subsets. Repertoires with fewer than 30,000 or more than 120,000 public chains, plus five repertoires with anomalous nucleotide sharing, were excluded from co-occurrence clustering. The source is immuneACCESS, and TCRdb retained only in-frame sequences with V and J called. Part of the clones is not carried over; for the studies checked, unresolved V genes explain less than half of this, and the remainder is unexplained. V, J and clone size are taken as reported in that table, and D and trimming were inferred from the DNA itself. The sample contains around 170,000 clones, approximately 78% of them found a single time. The ten biggest clones cover approximately 0.8% of the sample.

The sample comprised PBMCs. Here the chain combines TRBV7-9 and TRBJ2-1; a weak D assignment points to TRBD2 (6 bases agree). The receptor comes from a young woman in good health and CMV-seronegative. The CDR3 region has the sequence CASSSGGDEQFF. The base sequence is TGTGCCAGCAGCTCCGGAGGGGATGAGCAGTTCTTC.